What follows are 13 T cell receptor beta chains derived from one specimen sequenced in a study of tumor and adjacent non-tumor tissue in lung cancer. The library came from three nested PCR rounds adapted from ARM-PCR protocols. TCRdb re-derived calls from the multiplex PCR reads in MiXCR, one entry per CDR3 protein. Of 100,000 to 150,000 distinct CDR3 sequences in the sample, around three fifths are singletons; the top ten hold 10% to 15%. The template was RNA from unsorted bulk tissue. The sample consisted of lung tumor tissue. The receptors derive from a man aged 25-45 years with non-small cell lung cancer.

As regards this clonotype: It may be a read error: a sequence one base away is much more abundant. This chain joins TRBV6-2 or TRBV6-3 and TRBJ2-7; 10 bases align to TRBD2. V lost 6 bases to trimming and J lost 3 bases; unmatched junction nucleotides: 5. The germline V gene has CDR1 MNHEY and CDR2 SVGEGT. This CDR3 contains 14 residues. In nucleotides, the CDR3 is TGTGCCAGCAGGAGACTAGCGGGTATCTACGAGCAGTACTTC. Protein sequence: CASRRLAGIYEQYF.

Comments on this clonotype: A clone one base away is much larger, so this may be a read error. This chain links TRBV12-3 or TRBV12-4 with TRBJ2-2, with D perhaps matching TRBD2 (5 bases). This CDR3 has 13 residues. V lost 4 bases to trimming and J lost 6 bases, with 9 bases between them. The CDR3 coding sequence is TGTGCCAGCAGTTCAGGAGGCGCCGGGGAGCTGTTTTTT. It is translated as CASSSGGAGELFF.

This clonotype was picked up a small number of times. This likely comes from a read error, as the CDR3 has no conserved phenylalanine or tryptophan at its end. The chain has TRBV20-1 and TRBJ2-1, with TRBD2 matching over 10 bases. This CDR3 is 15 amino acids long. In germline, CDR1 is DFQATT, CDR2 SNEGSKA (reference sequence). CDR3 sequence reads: CSALTGTSVLHEQFL. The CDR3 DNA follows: TGTAGTGCCTTGACCGGGACTAGCGTTCTCCATGAGCAGTTCCTC.

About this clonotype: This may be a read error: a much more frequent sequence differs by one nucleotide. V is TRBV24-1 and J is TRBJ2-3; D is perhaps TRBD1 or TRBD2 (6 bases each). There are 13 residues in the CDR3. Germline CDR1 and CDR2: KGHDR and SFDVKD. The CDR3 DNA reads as TGTACCACCGAGGGGGGCCTCGCAGATACGCAGTATTTT. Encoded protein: CTTEGGLADTQYF.

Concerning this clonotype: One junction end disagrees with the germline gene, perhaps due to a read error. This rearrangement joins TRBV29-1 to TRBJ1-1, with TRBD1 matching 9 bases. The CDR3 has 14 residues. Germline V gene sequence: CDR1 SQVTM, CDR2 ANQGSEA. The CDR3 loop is CCVAQGAHGAEAFF. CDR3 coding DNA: TGCTGCGTTGCACAGGGGGCTCACGGGGCTGAAGCTTTCTTT. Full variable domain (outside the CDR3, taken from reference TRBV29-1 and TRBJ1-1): SAVISQKPSRDICQRGTSLTIQCQVDSQVTMMFWYRQQPGQSLTLIATANQGSEATYESGFVIDKFPISRPNLTFSTLTVSNMSPEDSSIYLCCVAQGAHGAEAFFGQGTRLTVV.

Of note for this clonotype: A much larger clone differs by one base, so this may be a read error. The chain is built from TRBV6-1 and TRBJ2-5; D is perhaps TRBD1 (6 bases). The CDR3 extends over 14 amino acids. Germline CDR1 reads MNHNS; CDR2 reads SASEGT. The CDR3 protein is CVSSARQDLETQYF. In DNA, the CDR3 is TGTGTCAGCAGTGCTCGACAGGATCTGGAGACCCAGTACTTC.

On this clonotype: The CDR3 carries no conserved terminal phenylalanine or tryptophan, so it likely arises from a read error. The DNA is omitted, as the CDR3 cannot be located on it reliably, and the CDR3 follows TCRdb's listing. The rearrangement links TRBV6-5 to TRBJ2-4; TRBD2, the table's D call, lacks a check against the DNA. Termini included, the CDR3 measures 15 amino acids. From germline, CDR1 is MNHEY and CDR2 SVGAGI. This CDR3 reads CASSYGTAGEGIQCL.

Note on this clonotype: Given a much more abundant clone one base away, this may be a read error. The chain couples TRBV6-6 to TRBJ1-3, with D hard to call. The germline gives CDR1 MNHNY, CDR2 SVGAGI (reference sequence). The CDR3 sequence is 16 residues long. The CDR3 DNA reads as TGTGCCAGCAATTACGGACCATCGGACTCTGGAAACACCATATATTTT. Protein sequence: CASNYGPSDSGNTIYF.

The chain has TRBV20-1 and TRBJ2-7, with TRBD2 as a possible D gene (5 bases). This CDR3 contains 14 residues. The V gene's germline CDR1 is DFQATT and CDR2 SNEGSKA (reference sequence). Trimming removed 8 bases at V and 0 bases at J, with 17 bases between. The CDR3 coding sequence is TGCAGTACTGGAGAGGGTACCAGCTCCTACGAGCAGTACTTC. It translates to CSTGEGTSSYEQYF.

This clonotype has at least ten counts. In DNA form, the CDR3 reads TGTGCCAGCAGCTTGGGGGACCCCTACGAGCAGTACTTC. This translates into CASSLGDPYEQYF. The V gene is TRBV11-3, the J gene TRBJ2-7, with D possibly being TRBD1 or TRBD2 (5 bases each). Trimming took 3 bases from V and 2 from J, leaving 8 bases between them. The CDR3 totals 13 residues. Per germline, CDR1 SGHNT and CDR2 YENEEA.

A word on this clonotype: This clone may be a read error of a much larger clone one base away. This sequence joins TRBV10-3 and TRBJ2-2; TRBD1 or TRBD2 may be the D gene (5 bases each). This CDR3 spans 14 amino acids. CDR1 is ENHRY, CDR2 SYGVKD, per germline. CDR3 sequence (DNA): TGTGTCATCGCGGGCAGGGAAGGAACCGGGGAGCTGTTTTTT. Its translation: CVIAGREGTGELFF.

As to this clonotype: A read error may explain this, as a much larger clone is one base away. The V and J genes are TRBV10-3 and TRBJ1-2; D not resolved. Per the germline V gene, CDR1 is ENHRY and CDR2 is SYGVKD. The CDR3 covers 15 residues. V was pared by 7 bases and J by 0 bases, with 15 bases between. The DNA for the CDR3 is TGTGCCATCACTCCGATGGAGGGAGCTAACTATGGCTACACCTTC. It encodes CAITPMEGANYGYTF.

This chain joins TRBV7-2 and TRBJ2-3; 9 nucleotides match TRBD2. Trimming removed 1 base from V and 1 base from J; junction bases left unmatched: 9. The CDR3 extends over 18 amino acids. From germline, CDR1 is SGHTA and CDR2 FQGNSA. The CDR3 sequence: CASSLEGGGAGGTDTQYF. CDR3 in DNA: TGTGCCAGCAGCTTAGAAGGCGGGGGGGCTGGGGGCACAGATACGCAGTATTTT.